This TCR beta chain derives from a study of CD8 T cells in Susac syndrome. Study-wide points: It was acknowledged by the study that relatively few individuals were included in its TCR sequencing and HLA analysis.

Remarks on this clonotype: Its antigen is as yet unknown.

The RNA, 0.5 to 1 ug, was put through reverse transcription using random hexamers. The immunoSEQ assay covered 54 Vbeta and 13 Jbeta segments for CDR3. TCRdb re-called the immunoSEQ multiplex PCR reads with MiXCR, one entry per CDR3 protein. Of 200,000 or so distinct CDR3 sequences in the sample, 90% to 97% were seen once. Both CD4+ and CD8+ T cells were negatively isolated, and TEMRA cells underwent FACS enrichment. The specimen sequenced was CD4+ T cells from PBMCs. The sequence was collected from a human donor with multiple sclerosis.

CDR3 amino acids: CASSLDRVAPGDSPLHF. CDR3 DNA sequence: TGTGCCAGCAGCTTGGACAGGGTCGCACCAGGGGATTCACCCCTCCACTTT. The chain has TRBV7-3 and TRBJ1-6; 8 bases align to TRBD1. V was pared by 3 bases and J by 8 bases, with 12 bases of the junction left unmatched. Germline V gives CDR1 SGHTA, CDR2 FQGTGA. CDR3 size: 17 residues. The complete variable domain, with remaining parts taken from reference TRBV7-3 and TRBJ1-6, reads GAGVSQTPSNKVTEKGKYVELRCDPISGHTALYWYRQSLGQGPEFLIYFQGTGAADDSGLPNDRFFAVRPEGSVSTLKIQRTERGDSAVYLCASSLDRVAPGDSPLHFGNGTRLTVT.